This T cell receptor (beta chain) was recovered during a study of cytomegalovirus exposure and HLA in healthy donors. Findings and caveats of the study: Cytomegalovirus-associated status was assigned to fewer than 200 TCR beta chains.

Comment on this clone: The antigen remains undetermined.

The germline V gene encodes CDR1 SGHAT and CDR2 FQNNGV. Trimming shortened V by 1 base and J by 0 bases, and 15 bases separated the two germline ends. There are 18 residues in the CDR3. Amplification used 60 Vbeta primers and 13 Jbeta primers. Sequenced by immunoSEQ multiplex PCR; TCRdb stores in-frame clones only, minus some. The sample shows 95,000 to 100,000 clones, 75% to 90% of them seen only once. J is TRBJ1-4 and V is TRBV11-2; D gene ambiguous. Sequencing was carried out using PBMCs. The origin of this receptor is a man aged 25-45 years in good health and CMV-seronegative. CDR3 nucleotide sequence: TGTGCCAGCAGCTTAGTTCCCCTGACTGCAGCAACTAATGAAAAACTGTTTTTT. It translates to CASSLVPLTAATNEKLFF.